These T cell receptor beta chains were read from a single sample in a study of blood T cell repertoires in COVID-19. TCRdb's table, derived via immunoSEQ multiplex PCR, lists solely in-frame clones and lacks some. The table lists some 320,000 clones, around 84% of them singletons. Sequencing was carried out using PBMCs or T cells enriched from blood (not recorded which). These receptors came from a woman aged 25 to 45 who had been exposed to COVID-19. The CDR3 runs from the conserved cysteine through the conserved F or W. The order of the fields is J gene, V gene, clone size, D gene, CDR3 DNA, CDR3 protein. D genes are given only for firm matches. Some rows mark clone size as missing; the rest say once, few, many or name a class of expanded clone.

TRBJ2-3	TRBV5-1	.	TRBD1	TGCGCCAGCAGCCTAAGGGGGGACAGGGTGTCAGATACGCAGTATTTT	CASSLRGDRVSDTQYF
TRBJ2-3	TRBV7-9	.	.	TGTGCCAGCAGCTTTTCCGGGTGGAGAACAGATACGCAGTATTTT	CASSFSGWRTDTQYF
TRBJ1-6	TRBV4-2	.	.	TGTGCCAGCAGCCAAGTGCTAACAGGGATCGTTAATTCACCCCTCCACTTT	CASSQVLTGIVNSPLHF
TRBJ2-1	TRBV19	.	TRBD1	TGTGCCAGTGTGGACAGGTTCGATGAGCAGTTCTTC	CASVDRFDEQFF
TRBJ1-3	TRBV11-3	.	.	TGTGCCAGCAGCTTGGGCAGGGGCGGAAACACCATATATTTT	CASSLGRGGNTIYF
TRBJ2-7	TRBV2	.	.	TGTGCCAGCAGTGCTACAGGACAAGGCGAGCAGTACTTC	CASSATGQGEQYF
TRBJ1-1	TRBV21-1	once	.	TGTGCCAGCAGCAAAGAGGCCGGGGAAGTCACGAACACTGAAGCTTTCTTT	CASSKEAGEVTNTEAFF
TRBJ2-7	TRBV18	.	TRBD1	TGTGCCAGCTCACCCCGGGACAGGGACTACGAGCAGTACTTC	CASSPRDRDYEQYF
TRBJ2-1	TRBV7-3	.	TRBD2	TGTGCCAGCAGCTCGCTAGCGGGGGGATACAATGAGCAGTTCTTC	CASSSLAGGYNEQFF
TRBJ1-5	TRBV24-1	.	TRBD1	TGTGCCACCAGTGACTCTGACAGGGTTTTCAATCAGCCCCAGCATTTT	CATSDSDRVFNQPQHF
TRBJ2-1	TRBV19	.	TRBD2	TGTGCCAGTAGTCTGACTAGCGGGGGTTCCGATGAGCAGTTCTTC	CASSLTSGGSDEQFF
TRBJ2-1	TRBV30	.	TRBD2	TGTGCCTGGAGTGTACCAGGACTAGCCGACCATGAGCAGTTCTTC	CAWSVPGLADHEQFF
TRBJ1-2	TRBV7-9	.	.	TGTGCCAGCCTCGCGGGGTATGGCTACACCTTC	CASLAGYGYTF
TRBJ2-7	TRBV4-3	.	.	TGCGCCAGCAGCCAAGCGCGTCTTGCCTACGAGCAGTACTTC	CASSQARLAYEQYF
TRBJ2-1	TRBV7-2	.	.	TGTGCCAGCAGTAGGCCCCAGGATATGATGAATGAGCAGTTCTTC	CASSRPQDMMNEQFF
TRBJ2-7	TRBV19	.	TRBD2	TGTGCCAGTAGCGGACTAGTCTACGAGCAGTACTTC	CASSGLVYEQYF
TRBJ1-5	TRBV6-5	.	.	TGTGCCAGCAGTTACACACCGGGATCCAATCAGCCCCAGCATTTT	CASSYTPGSNQPQHF
TRBJ2-1	TRBV3-1/TRBV3-2	.	.	TGTGCCAGCAGTCCTACAGGGAATGAGCAGTTCTTC	CASSPTGNEQFF
TRBJ2-7	TRBV28	.	TRBD2	TGTGCCAGCAGTTTGGGGAGCGGGAGGGGTGAGCAGTACTTC	CASSLGSGRGEQYF
TRBJ2-5	TRBV3-1/TRBV3-2	.	.	TGTGCCAGCAGCCAACACTCCCCCCAAGAGACCCAGTACTTC	CASSQHSPQETQYF
TRBJ2-7	TRBV4-1	.	TRBD2	TGCGCCAGCAGCCAAGTGCGGCTAGCGGGTTACGAGCAGTACTTC	CASSQVRLAGYEQYF
TRBJ2-5	TRBV5-4	.	.	TGTGCCAGCAGCCCCAGCTATGGGCCACGCCAAGAGACCCAGTACTTC	CASSPSYGPRQETQYF
TRBJ1-5	TRBV7-4	.	TRBD1	TGTGCCAGCAGCCCGATAGACAGGGGGCCTCTATACGGCAATCAGCCCCAGCATTTT	CASSPIDRGPLYGNQPQHF
TRBJ2-1	TRBV27	.	TRBD1	TGTGCCAGCAGCCCACTCAGGACAGGGTACGACAATGAGCAGTTCTTC	CASSPLRTGYDNEQFF
TRBJ2-3	TRBV29-1	.	TRBD2	TGCAGCGTTGAAGGCGGGAGAAGCACAGATACGCAGTATTTT	CSVEGGRSTDTQYF
TRBJ2-3	TRBV6-2/TRBV6-3	.	TRBD2	TGTGCCAGCAGTTTATCCCCAGGGAGGGGAGATACGCAGTATTTT	CASSLSPGRGDTQYF
TRBJ1-2	TRBV13	.	.	TGTGCCAGCAGCTTTTATGCAGCCTCGGGGGGGGCTGACTATGGCTACACCTTC	CASSFYAASGGADYGYTF
TRBJ1-2	TRBV5-4	.	.	TGTGCCAGCAGCTTGGTTCGGGGGGCAGGGGAGCATGGCTACACCTTC	CASSLVRGAGEHGYTF
TRBJ1-2	TRBV10-2	many	TRBD1	TGCGCCAGCGGAGGGACAGGAGACTATGGCTACACCTTC	CASGGTGDYGYTF
TRBJ2-2	TRBV19	.	.	TGTGCCAGTAGTATAGACTCGAACACCGGGGAGCTGTTTTTT	CASSIDSNTGELFF
TRBJ1-1	TRBV3-1/TRBV3-2	many	.	TGTGCCAGCAGCCAAGATCACACGAACACTGAAGCTTTCTTT	CASSQDHTNTEAFF
TRBJ2-3	TRBV1	.	.	TGCACCAGCCAGCTTTTAGAAGTGGTCGCGGGAGACACAGATACGCAGTATTTT	CTSQLLEVVAGDTDTQYF
TRBJ1-1	TRBV30	.	TRBD1	TGTGCCTCGCAGGGACAGGCCAGGGTTGAAGCTTTCTTT	CASQGQARVEAFF
TRBJ2-7	TRBV27	.	.	TGTGCCAGCAGTCCCCATCAATGGGCGGGGGCCCTCTCAGCGCAGTACTTC	CASSPHQWAGALSAQYF
TRBJ1-3	TRBV28	.	.	TGTGCCAGCAGTTTACCGGGCTCTGGAAACACCATATATTTT	CASSLPGSGNTIYF
TRBJ1-6	TRBV27	.	TRBD1	TGTGCCAGCAGTAGGTGGGACAGGGGAGGTGATTCACCCCTCCACTTT	CASSRWDRGGDSPLHF
TRBJ2-7	TRBV10-3	.	TRBD2	TGTGCCATCATGGGGAGGACTAGCGGGGGGTCCCGCTACGAGCAGTACTTC	CAIMGRTSGGSRYEQYF
TRBJ2-2	TRBV9	.	.	TGTGCCAGCAGCGTAGTGTCAGGACACGGAAACACCGGGGAGCTGTTTTTT	CASSVVSGHGNTGELFF
TRBJ2-3	TRBV7-8	.	TRBD2	TGTGCCAGCAGCTTAGGCGGGGGGGCCATAACTAGCACAGATACGCAGTATTTT	CASSLGGGAITSTDTQYF
TRBJ1-1	TRBV4-3	.	TRBD1	TGCGCCAGCAGCCAAGTAGGTCAGGGGGTGGAAGCTTTCTTT	CASSQVGQGVEAFF
TRBJ1-1	TRBV4-1	.	TRBD1	TGCGCCAGCAGCCAAGGGGGACAGGGGGGCACTGAAGCTTTCTTT	CASSQGGQGGTEAFF
TRBJ2-7	TRBV6-5	once	.	TGTGCCAGCAGTTACGGGGCCGGGGGCTACGAGCAGTACTTC	CASSYGAGGYEQYF